Described below is a single T cell receptor beta chain sequence and its context. Antigen specificity is unknown. The data are from a study of T cell responses to AZD1222 COVID-19 vaccine. General study points: Clonal diversity was possibly underestimated, and white British individuals and females predominated among donors. Close to half of spike-specific TCRs reportedly recognize unmutated variant regions. Spike-specific TCR breadth and depth went up after people got two AZD1222 doses.

Assay used: immunoSEQ multiplex PCR; TCRdb lists only in-frame clones, some missing. The sample lists 180,000 or so clones; approximately 89% were seen once. The analysis combined second doses at about 4 or about 12 weeks. The source is an adult who received the AZD1222 COVID-19 vaccine. The source was peripheral blood, collected 28 days after the second AZD1222 dose.

CDR3 DNA sequence: TGCAGCGTTGAAGACGGGCTAGGTGGCTACACCTTC. Translation: CSVEDGLGGYTF. V gene TRBV29-1 combines with J gene TRBJ1-2, with D unresolved. Germline values: CDR1 SQVTM, CDR2 ANQGSEA. The CDR3 loop spans 12 amino acids. V lost 0 bases and J 7 bases, leaving 9 bases between the germline ends.